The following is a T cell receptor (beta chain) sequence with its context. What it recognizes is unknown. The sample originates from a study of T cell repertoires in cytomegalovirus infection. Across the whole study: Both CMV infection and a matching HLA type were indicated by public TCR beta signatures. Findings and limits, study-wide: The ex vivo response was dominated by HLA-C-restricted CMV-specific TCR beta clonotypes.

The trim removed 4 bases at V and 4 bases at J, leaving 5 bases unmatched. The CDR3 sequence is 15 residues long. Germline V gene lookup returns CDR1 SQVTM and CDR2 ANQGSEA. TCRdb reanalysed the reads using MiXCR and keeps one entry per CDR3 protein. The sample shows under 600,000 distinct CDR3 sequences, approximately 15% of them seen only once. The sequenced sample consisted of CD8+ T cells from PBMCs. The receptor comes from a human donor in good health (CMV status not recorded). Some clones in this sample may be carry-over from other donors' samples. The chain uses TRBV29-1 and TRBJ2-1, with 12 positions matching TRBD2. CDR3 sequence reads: CSVVRTSGAYNEQFF. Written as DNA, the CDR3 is TGCAGCGTTGTTCGGACTAGCGGGGCGTACAATGAGCAGTTCTTC.